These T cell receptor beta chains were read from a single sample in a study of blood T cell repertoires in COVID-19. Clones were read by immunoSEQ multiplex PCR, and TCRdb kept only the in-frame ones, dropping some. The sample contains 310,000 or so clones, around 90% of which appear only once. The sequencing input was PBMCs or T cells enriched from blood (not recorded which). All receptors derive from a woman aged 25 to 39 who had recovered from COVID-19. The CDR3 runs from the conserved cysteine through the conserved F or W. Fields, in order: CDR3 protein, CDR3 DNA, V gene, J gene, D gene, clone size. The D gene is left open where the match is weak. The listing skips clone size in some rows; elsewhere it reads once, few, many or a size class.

CDR3aa: CASNLGGMNQPQHF
CDR3nt: TGTGCCAGCAATCTTGGGGGGATGAATCAGCCCCAGCATTTT
v_gene: TRBV28
j_gene: TRBJ1-5
d_gene: NA
abundance: few

CDR3aa: CASSEDRGGTGELFF
CDR3nt: TGTGCCAGCAGTGAGGACAGGGGTGGCACCGGGGAGCTGTTTTTT
v_gene: TRBV25-1
j_gene: TRBJ2-2
d_gene: TRBD1
abundance: NA

CDR3aa: CAWAPGQGYLEQFF
CDR3nt: TGTGCCTGGGCGCCGGGACAGGGATATCTTGAGCAGTTCTTC
v_gene: TRBV30
j_gene: TRBJ2-1
d_gene: TRBD1
abundance: NA

CDR3aa: CASSLANTHSYEQYF
CDR3nt: TGTGCCAGCAGCTTAGCAAACACCCACTCCTACGAGCAGTACTTC
v_gene: TRBV11-2
j_gene: TRBJ2-7
d_gene: NA
abundance: few

CDR3aa: CASSVLGQGLTGELFF
CDR3nt: TGTGCCAGCAGCGTCTTGGGACAGGGGCTTACCGGGGAGCTGTTTTTT
v_gene: TRBV9
j_gene: TRBJ2-2
d_gene: TRBD1
abundance: NA

CDR3aa: CASSLSRGQEQYF
CDR3nt: TGTGCCAGCAGCTTAAGTAGGGGGCAGGAGCAGTACTTC
v_gene: TRBV11-3
j_gene: TRBJ2-7
d_gene: TRBD1
abundance: NA

CDR3aa: CASSDSDSPVQETQYF
CDR3nt: TGTGCCAGCAGCGACAGCGACTCGCCTGTCCAAGAGACCCAGTACTTC
v_gene: TRBV3-1/TRBV3-2
j_gene: TRBJ2-5
d_gene: NA
abundance: NA

CDR3aa: CAISGQVEETQYF
CDR3nt: TGTGCCATCAGTGGACAAGTGGAAGAGACCCAGTACTTC
v_gene: TRBV10-3
j_gene: TRBJ2-5
d_gene: NA
abundance: NA

CDR3aa: CASSFFPGQAYNEQFF
CDR3nt: TGTGCCAGCAGCTTCTTTCCTGGGCAGGCTTACAATGAGCAGTTCTTC
v_gene: TRBV5-8
j_gene: TRBJ2-1
d_gene: NA
abundance: NA

CDR3aa: CASSLLLATNNNEQFF
CDR3nt: TGTGCCAGCAGCTTACTCCTAGCGACCAACAACAATGAGCAGTTCTTC
v_gene: TRBV11-3
j_gene: TRBJ2-1
d_gene: NA
abundance: NA

CDR3aa: CASSELGLAGASSYNEQFF
CDR3nt: TGTGCCAGCAGTGAACTGGGTCTAGCGGGTGCTAGCTCCTACAATGAGCAGTTCTTC
v_gene: TRBV2
j_gene: TRBJ2-1
d_gene: TRBD2
abundance: few